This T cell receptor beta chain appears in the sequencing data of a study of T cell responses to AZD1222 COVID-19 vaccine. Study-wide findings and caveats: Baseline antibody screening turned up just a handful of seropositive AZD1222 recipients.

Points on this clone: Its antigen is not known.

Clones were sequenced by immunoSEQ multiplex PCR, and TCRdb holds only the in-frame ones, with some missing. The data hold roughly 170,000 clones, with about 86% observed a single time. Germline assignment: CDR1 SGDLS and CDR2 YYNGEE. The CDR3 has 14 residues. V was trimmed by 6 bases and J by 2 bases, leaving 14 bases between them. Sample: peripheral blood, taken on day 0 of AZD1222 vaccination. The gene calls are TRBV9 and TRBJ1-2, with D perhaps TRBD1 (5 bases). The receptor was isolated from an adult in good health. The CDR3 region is CASTPGGGNYGYTF. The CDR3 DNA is TGTGCCAGCACCCCTGGGGGGGGGAACTATGGCTACACCTTC.